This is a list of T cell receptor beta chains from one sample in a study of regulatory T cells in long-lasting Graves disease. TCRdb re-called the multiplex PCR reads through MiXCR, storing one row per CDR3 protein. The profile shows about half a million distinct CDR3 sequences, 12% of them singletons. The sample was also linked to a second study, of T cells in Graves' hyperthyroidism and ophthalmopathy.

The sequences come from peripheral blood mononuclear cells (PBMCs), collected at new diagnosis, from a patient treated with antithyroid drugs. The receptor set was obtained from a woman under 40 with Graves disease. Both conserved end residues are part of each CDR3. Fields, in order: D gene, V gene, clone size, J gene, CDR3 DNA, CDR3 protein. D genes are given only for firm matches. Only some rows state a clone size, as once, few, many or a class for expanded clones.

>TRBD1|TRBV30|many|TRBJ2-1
TGTGCCTGGAGTGGGGGGCAGGGGGCGAATGAGCAGTTCTTC
CAWSGGQGANEQFF
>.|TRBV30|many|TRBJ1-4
TGTGCCCTAAGACGGGGAAATGAAAAACTGTTTTTT
CALRRGNEKLFF
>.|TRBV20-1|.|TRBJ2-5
TGCAGTGCTAGAGGCCGGGACTCACAAGAGACCCAGTACTTC
CSARGRDSQETQYF
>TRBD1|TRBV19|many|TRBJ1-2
TGTGCCAGTAGTAGGGACAGGGGGCGCGACTATGGCTACACCTTC
CASSRDRGRDYGYTF
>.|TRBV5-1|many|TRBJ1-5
TGCGCCAGCAGCCGGGGCGACGGTAGCAATCAGCCCCAGCATTTT
CASSRGDGSNQPQHF
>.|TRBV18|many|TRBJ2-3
TGTGCCAGCTCACGAGAACAGGGACGGGCAGATACGCAGTATTTT
CASSREQGRADTQYF
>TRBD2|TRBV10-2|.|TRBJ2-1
TGCGCCAGCAGTGAAAGCGGGAGTGTATACAATGAGCAGTTCTTC
CASSESGSVYNEQFF
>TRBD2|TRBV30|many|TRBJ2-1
TGTGCCTGGAGTGTAACCCGGACTAGCGGGAGTTTCAATGAGCAGTTCTTC
CAWSVTRTSGSFNEQFF
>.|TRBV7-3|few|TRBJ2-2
TGTGCCAGCAGCTTAAGGCCGACAGCGAACACCGGGGAGCTGTTTTTT
CASSLRPTANTGELFF
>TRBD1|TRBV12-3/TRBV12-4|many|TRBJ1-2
TGTGCCAGCAGACTTACAGGGGTAGGCTATGGCTACACCTTC
CASRLTGVGYGYTF
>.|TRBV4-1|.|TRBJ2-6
TGCGCCAGCAGCCAAGATCATAGCTACTCTGGGGCCAACGTCCTGACTTTC
CASSQDHSYSGANVLTF
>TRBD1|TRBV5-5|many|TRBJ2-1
TGTGCCAGCAGCCGGAACGACAGGGATAGGACCTACAATGAGCAGTTCTTC
CASSRNDRDRTYNEQFF
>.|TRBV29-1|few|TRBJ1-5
TGCAGCGTCAAGGAGGGGTTGGGCAATCAGCCCCAGCATTTT
CSVKEGLGNQPQHF
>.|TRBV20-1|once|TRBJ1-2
TGCAGTGCCCACTCTTCACGCGGGAGGGGTGGCTACACCTTC
CSAHSSRGRGGYTF
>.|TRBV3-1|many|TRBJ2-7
TGTGCCAGCAGCCAAGTCGGGCTCTACCGACAGTACTTC
CASSQVGLYRQYF
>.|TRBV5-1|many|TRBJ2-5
TGCGCCAGCAGCCTATACCCACATAACGACCCGGAGACCCAGTACTTC
CASSLYPHNDPETQYF
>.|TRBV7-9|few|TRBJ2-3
TGTGCCAGCAGCTTAGACGGCGTACTCACAGATACGCAGTATTTT
CASSLDGVLTDTQYF
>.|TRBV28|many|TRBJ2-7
TGTGCCAGCAGTTTCGCCGGGACTTTCTACACCTACGAGCAGTACTTC
CASSFAGTFYTYEQYF
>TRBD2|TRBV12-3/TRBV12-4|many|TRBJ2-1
TGTGCCAGCAGTCCTTTACCCGGGAGGGCCAGCGATGAGCAGTTCTTC
CASSPLPGRASDEQFF
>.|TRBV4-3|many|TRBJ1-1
TGCGCCAGCAGCCAAGATCTGTACGGAAGGAACACTGAAGCTTTCTTT
CASSQDLYGRNTEAFF
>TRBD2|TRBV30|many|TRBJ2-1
TGTGCCTGGAGTGGGTTAAGCGGGAGTAATGAGCAGTTCTTC
CAWSGLSGSNEQFF
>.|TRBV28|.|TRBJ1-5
TGTGCCAGCATCGGGGGGCTGGAGCCCCAGCATTTT
CASIGGLEPQHF
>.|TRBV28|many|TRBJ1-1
TGTGCCAGCAAAAGAGGTGAAGCTTTCTTT
CASKRGEAFF
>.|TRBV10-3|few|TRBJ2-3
TGTGCCATCAGTGCGACTGGGAGCACAGATACGCAGTATTTT
CAISATGSTDTQYF
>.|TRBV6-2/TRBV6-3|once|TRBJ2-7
TGTGCCAGCAGTTACAGGGACGGCTCCTACGAGCAGTACTTC
CASSYRDGSYEQYF
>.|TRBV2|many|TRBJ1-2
TGTGCCAGCAACCGGGATACCACTAACTATGGCTACACCTTC
CASNRDTTNYGYTF
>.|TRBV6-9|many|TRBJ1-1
TGTGCCAGCAGTTACCGACCTAACACTGAAGCTTTCTTT
CASSYRPNTEAFF
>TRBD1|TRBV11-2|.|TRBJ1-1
TGTGCCAGCAGCATGAGGGACAGGGAGGCGAACACTGAAGCTTTCTTT
CASSMRDREANTEAFF
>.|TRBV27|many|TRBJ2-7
TGTGCCAGCAGTTTTCTGGACGGCGCCTACGAGCAGTACTTC
CASSFLDGAYEQYF
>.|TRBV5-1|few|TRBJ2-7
TGCGCCAGCAGCCCGGGCAGGGACTACGAGCAGTACTTC
CASSPGRDYEQYF
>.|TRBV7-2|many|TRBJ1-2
TGTGCCAGCAGCTTAGGTCCGGGGAACTATGGCTACACCTTC
CASSLGPGNYGYTF
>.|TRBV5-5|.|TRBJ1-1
TGTGCCAGCAGCTTGGGCCAGGACTCCACTGAAGCTTTCTTT
CASSLGQDSTEAFF
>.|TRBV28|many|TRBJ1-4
TGTGCCAGCAGTCCACGGATGATGGCGAGTAATGAAAAACTGTTTTTT
CASSPRMMASNEKLFF
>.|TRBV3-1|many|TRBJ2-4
TGTGCCAGCAGCCAAACCCACCAAAACATTCAGTACTTC
CASSQTHQNIQYF
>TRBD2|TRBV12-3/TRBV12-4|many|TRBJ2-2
TGTGCCAGCAGTTTTTCGGGACTAGCGGGAGTCGGGGAGCTGTTTTTT
CASSFSGLAGVGELFF
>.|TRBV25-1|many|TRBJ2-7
TGTGCCAGCAGTGAATACGCGACGGGGGAACACGAGCAGTACTTC
CASSEYATGEHEQYF
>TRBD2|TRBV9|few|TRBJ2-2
TGTGCCAGCAGCGTAGAAAGCGGGAGTACATCCTGGGAGCTGTTTTTT
CASSVESGSTSWELFF
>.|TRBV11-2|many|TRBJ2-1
TGTGCCAGCAGCTTAGCGCTCCTCTCTGAGCAGTTCTTC
CASSLALLSEQFF
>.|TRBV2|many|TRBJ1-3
TGTGCCAGCAGTGACGGTCGGGGAATGGCCGGAAACACCATATATTTT
CASSDGRGMAGNTIYF
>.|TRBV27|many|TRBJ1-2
TGTGCCAGCAGTTTATCCCCCCCGTCTTTTGCCAACTATGGCTACACCTTC
CASSLSPPSFANYGYTF
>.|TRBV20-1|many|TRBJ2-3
TGCAGTGTCTATTCGGCAGGGTCCGCAGATACGCAGTATTTT
CSVYSAGSADTQYF
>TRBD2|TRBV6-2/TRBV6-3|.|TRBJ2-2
TGTGCCAGCTCCCCGGGACTAGCGGGAGGGCCCACCGGGGAGCTGTTTTTT
CASSPGLAGGPTGELFF
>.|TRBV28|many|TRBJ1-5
TGTGCCAGCAGTTCCGGCATTGGCAATCAGCCCCAGCATTTT
CASSSGIGNQPQHF
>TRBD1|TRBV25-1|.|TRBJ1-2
TGTGCCAGCAGTGCAGGGGGACAGGGGGGCGCGGATGGCTACACCTTC
CASSAGGQGGADGYTF
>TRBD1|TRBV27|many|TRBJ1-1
TGTGCCAGAACTTCCGACAGGGAGACAAACACTGAAGCTTTCTTT
CARTSDRETNTEAFF
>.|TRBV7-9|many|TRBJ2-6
TGTGCCAGCAGCTCCCTCTCGGGGGCCAACGTCCTGACTTTC
CASSSLSGANVLTF